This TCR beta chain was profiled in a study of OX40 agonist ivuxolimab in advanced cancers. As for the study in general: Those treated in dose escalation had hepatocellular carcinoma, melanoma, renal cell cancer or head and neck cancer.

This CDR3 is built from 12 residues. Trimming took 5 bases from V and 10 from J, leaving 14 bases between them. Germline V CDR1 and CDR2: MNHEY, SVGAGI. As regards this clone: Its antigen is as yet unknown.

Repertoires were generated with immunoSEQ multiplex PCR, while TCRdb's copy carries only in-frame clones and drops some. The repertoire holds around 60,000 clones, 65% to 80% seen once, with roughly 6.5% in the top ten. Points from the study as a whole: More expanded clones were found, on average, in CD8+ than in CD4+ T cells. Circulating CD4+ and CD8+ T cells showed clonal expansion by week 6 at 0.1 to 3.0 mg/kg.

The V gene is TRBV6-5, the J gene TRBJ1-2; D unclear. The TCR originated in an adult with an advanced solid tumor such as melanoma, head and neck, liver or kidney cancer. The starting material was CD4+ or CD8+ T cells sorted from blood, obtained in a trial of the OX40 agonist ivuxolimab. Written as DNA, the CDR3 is TGTGCCAGCAGTCAGCCGGCGGGCCTCTACACCTTC. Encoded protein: CASSQPAGLYTF.